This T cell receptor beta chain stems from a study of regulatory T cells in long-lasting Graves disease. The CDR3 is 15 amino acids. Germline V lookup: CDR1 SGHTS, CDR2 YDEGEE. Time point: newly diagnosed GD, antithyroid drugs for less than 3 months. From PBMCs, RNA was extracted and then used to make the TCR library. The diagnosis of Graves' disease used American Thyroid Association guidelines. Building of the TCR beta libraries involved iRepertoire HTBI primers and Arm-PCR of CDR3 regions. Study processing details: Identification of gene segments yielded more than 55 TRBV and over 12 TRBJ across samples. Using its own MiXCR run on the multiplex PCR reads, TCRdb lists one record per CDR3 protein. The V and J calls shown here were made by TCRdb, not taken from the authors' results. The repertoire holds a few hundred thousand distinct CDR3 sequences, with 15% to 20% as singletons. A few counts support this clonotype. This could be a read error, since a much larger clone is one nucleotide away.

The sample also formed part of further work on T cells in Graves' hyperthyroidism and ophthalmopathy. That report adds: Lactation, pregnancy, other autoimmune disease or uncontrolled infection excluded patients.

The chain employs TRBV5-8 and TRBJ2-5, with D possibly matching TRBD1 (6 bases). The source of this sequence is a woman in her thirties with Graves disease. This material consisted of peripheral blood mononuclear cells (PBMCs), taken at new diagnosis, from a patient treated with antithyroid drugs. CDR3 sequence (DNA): TGTGCCAGCAGCCCACAGGGCTGGGGCCAAGAGGCCCAGTACTTC. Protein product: CASSPQGWGQEAQYF.